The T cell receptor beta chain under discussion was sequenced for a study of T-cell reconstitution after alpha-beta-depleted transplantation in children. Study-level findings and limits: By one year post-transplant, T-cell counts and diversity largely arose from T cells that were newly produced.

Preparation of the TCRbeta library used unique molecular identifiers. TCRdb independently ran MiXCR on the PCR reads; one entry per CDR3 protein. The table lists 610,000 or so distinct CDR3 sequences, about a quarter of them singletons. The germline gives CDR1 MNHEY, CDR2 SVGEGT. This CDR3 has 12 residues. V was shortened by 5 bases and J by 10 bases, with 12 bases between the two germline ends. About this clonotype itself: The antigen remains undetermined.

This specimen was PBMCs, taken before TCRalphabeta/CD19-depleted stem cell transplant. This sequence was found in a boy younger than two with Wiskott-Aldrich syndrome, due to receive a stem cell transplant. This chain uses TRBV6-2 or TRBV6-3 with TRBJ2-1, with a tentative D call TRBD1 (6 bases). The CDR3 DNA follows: TGTGCCAGCAGTCGATGGGACATCGAGCAGTTCTTC. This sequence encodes CASSRWDIEQFF.